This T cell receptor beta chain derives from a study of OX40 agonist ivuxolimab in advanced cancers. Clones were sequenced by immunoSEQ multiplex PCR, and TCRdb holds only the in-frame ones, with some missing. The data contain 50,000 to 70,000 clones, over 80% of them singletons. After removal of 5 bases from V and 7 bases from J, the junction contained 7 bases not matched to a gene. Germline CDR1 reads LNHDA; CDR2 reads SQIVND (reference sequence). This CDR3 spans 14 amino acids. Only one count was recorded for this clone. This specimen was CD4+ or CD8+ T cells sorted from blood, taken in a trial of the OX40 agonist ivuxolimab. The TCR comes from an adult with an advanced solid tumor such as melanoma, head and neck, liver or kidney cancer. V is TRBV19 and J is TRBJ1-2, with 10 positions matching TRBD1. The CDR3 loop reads CASSPGQGLGGYTF. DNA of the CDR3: TGTGCCAGTAGTCCGGGACAGGGGTTGGGTGGCTACACCTTC. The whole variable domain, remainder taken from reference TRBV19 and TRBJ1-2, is DGGITQSPKYLFRKEGQNVTLSCEQNLNHDAMYWYRQDPGQGLRLIYYSQIVNDFQKGDIAEGYSVSREKKESFPLTVTSAQKNPTAFYLCASSPGQGLGGYTFGSGTRLTVV.